This T cell receptor beta chain was identified in a study of human T cells and chemical hapten exposure. This clonotype was recorded a few times. The time point is: patch test 2, 6 weeks after DPC sensitization. Indicated treatment: therapeutic diphenylcyclopropenone sensitization with weekly scalp DPC. TCRdb called the RACE reads again in MiXCR, with one record for every CDR3 protein. The data show about 70,000 distinct CDR3 sequences, about 9% seen once. The CDR3 totals 14 residues. Trimming stripped 3 bases from V and 4 bases from J, with 13 bases between. CDR1 and CDR2 from the germline V gene are MDHEN and SYDVKM.

This sequence joins TRBV28 and TRBJ2-7, with a weak D call TRBD2 (6 bases). This specimen consisted of whole blood, obtained in connection with sensitization to the hapten diphenylcyclopropenone (DPC). This clonotype was sampled from a woman in her fifties or sixties with alopecia areata. Some clones in this sample may be carry-over from other donors' samples. The chain's CDR3 is CASSLVREKYEQYF. The CDR3 nucleotides read TGTGCCAGCAGTTTGGTTCGGGAGAAATACGAGCAGTACTTC.